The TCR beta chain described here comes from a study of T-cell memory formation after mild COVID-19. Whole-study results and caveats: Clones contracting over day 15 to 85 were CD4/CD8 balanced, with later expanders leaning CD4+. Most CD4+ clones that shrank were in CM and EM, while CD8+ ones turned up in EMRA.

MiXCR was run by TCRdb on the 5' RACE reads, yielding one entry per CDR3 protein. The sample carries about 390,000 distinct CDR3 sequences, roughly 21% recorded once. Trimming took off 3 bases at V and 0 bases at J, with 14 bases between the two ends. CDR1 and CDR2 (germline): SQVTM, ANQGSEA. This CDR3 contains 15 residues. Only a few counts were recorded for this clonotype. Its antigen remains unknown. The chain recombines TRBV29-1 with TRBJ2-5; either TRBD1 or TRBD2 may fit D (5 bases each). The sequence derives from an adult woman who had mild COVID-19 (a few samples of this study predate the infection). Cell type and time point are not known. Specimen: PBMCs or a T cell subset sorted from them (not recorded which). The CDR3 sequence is CSVDQGTRYQETQYF. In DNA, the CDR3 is TGCAGCGTTGATCAAGGGACGAGGTACCAAGAGACCCAGTACTTC. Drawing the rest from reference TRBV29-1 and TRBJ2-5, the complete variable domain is SAVISQKPSRDICQRGTSLTIQCQVDSQVTMMFWYRQQPGQSLTLIATANQGSEATYESGFVIDKFPISRPNLTFSTLTVSNMSPEDSSIYLCSVDQGTRYQETQYFGPGTRLLVL.